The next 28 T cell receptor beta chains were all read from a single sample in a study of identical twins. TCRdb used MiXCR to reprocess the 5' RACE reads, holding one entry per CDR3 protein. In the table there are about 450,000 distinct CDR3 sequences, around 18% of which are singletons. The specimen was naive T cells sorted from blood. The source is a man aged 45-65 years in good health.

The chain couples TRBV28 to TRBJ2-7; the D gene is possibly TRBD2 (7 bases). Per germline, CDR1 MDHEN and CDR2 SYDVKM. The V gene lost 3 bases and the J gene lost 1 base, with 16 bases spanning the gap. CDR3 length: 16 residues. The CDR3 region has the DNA TGTGCCAGCAGTTTCCCCGGCGGGGGCCCGTCCTACGAGCAGTACTTC. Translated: CASSFPGGGPSYEQYF.

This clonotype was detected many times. In DNA, the CDR3 is TGTGCCAGCAGCTTAGAACAGGGGGCCCTCCCGGGTGCGGGCTACACCTTC. This encodes CASSLEQGALPGAGYTF. This chain joins TRBV11-2 and TRBJ1-2, with 9 bases identical to TRBD1. The J segment lost 8 bases and the V segment lost 0 bases, leaving 13 bases of the junction unmatched. CDR1 SGHAT and CDR2 FQNNGV come from the germline V gene. The CDR3 runs to 17 residues.

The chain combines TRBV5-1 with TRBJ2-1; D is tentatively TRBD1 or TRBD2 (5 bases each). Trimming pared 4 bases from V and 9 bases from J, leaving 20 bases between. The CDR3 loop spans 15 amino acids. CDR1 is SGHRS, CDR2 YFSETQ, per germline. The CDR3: CASSPDGTTGFEQFF. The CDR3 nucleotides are TGCGCCAGCAGCCCCGACGGGACCACAGGCTTTGAGCAGTTCTTC.

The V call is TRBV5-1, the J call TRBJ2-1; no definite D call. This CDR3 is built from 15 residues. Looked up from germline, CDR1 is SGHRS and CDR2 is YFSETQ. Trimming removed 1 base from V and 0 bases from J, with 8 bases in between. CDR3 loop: CASSLQLDSYNEQFF. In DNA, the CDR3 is TGCGCCAGCAGCTTGCAATTAGACTCCTACAATGAGCAGTTCTTC.

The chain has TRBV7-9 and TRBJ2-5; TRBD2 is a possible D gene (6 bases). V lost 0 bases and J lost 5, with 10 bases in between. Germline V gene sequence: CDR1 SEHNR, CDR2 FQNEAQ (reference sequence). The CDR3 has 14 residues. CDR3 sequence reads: CASSLASGVETQYF. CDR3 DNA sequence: TGTGCCAGCAGCTTAGCCTCGGGGGTTGAGACCCAGTACTTC.

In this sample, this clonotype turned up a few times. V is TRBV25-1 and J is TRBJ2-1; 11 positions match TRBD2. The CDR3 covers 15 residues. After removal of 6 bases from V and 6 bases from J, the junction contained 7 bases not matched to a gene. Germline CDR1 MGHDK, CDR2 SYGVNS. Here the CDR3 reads CASSRRGLAANEQFF. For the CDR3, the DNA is TGTGCCAGCAGCCGTCGGGGACTAGCGGCCAATGAGCAGTTCTTC. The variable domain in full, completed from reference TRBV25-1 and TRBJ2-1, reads EADIYQTPRYLVIGTGKKITLECSQTMGHDKMYWYQQDPGMELHLIHYSYGVNSTEKGDLSSESTVSRIRTEHFPLTLESARPSHTSQYLCASSRRGLAANEQFFGPGTRLTVL.

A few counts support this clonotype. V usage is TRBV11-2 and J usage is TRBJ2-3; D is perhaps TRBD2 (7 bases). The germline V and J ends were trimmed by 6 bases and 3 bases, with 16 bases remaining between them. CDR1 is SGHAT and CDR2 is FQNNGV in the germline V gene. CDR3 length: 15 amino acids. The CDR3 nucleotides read TGTGCCAGCAGACGATGGGGGGGGCGAACAGATACGCAGTATTTT. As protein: CASRRWGGRTDTQYF.

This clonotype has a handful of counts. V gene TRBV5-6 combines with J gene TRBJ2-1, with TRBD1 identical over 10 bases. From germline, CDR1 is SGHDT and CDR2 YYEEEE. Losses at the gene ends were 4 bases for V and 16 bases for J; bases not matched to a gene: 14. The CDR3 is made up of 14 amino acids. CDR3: CASSDLFSGTGDFF. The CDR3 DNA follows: TGTGCCAGCAGCGATTTATTCAGCGGGACAGGGGACTTCTTC.

CDR3 nucleotides: TGCGCCAGCAGCCTTCCCGCAGGGGTGGGCACAGATACGCAGTATTTT. This codes for CASSLPAGVGTDTQYF. The J gene is TRBJ2-3, the V gene TRBV4-1; tentatively, D is TRBD1 (6 bases). CDR3 length: 16 residues. V gave up 4 bases and J gave up 1 base, with 15 bases separating them. From germline, CDR1 is MGHRA and CDR2 YSYEKL.

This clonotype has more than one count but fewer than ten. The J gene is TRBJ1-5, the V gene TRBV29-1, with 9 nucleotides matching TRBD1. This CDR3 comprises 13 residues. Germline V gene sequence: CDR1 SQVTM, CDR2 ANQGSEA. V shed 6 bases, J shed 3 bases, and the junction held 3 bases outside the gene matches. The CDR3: CSVWTGDNQPQHF. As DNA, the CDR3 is TGCAGCGTCTGGACAGGGGACAATCAGCCCCAGCATTTT.

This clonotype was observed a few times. This CDR3 reads CAVTGTSGTYEQYF. CDR3 DNA sequence: TGTGCCGTCACCGGGACTAGCGGCACCTACGAGCAGTACTTC. The chain employs TRBV10-3 and TRBJ2-7; 11 bases are shared with TRBD2. J was trimmed by 2 bases and V by 11 bases; bases with no gene match: 8. The CDR3 totals 14 residues. Germline CDR1 and CDR2: ENHRY and SYGVKD.

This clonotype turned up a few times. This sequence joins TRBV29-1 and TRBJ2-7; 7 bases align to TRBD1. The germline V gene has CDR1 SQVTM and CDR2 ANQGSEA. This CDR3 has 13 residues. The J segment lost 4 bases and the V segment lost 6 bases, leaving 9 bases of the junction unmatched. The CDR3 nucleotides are TGCAGCGTGAGACCGACAGGGCTGTACGAGCAGTACTTC. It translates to CSVRPTGLYEQYF.

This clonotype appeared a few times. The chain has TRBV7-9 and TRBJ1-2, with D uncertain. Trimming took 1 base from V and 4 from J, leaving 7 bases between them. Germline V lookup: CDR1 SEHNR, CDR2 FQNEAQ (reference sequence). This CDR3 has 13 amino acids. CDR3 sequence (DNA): TGTGCCAGCAGCTTAGAGGCAGTCTATGGCTACACCTTC. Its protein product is CASSLEAVYGYTF.

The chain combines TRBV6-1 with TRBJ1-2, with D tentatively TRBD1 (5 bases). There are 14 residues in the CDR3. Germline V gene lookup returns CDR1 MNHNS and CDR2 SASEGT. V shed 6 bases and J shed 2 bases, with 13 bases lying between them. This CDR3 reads CASRPDEGNYGYTF. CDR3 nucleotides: TGTGCCAGCAGACCCGATGAGGGGAACTATGGCTACACCTTC.

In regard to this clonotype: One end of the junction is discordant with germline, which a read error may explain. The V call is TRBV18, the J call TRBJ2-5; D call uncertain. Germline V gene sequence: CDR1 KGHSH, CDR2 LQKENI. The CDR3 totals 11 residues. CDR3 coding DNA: TGTGCCAACTCACCGAAGGAGACCCAGTACTTC. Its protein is CANSPKETQYF.

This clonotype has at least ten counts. DNA of the CDR3: TGTGCCAGCAGCTTAGTGGCGGGGGAAAATGAGCAGTTCTTC. Translating it yields CASSLVAGENEQFF. V usage is TRBV7-2 and J usage is TRBJ2-1; 7 bases agree with TRBD2. V dropped 1 base and J dropped 7; count of bases not matched to a gene: 4. This CDR3 region has 14 residues. Germline values: CDR1 SGHTA, CDR2 FQGNSA.

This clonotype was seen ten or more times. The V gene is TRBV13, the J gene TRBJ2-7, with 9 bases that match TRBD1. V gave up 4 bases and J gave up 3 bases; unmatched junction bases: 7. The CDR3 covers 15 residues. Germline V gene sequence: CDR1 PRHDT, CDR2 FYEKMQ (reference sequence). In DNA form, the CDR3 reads TGTGCCAGCAGCTCCCAGACAGGGGGGGACTACGAGCAGTACTTC. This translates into CASSSQTGGDYEQYF.

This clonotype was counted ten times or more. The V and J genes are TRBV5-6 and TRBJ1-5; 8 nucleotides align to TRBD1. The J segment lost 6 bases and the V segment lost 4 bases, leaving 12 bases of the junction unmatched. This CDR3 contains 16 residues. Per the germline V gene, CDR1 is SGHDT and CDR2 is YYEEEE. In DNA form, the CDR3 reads TGTGCCAGCAGCCGCGGACAGGGACAAACGGGTCAGCCCCAGCATTTT. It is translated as CASSRGQGQTGQPQHF.

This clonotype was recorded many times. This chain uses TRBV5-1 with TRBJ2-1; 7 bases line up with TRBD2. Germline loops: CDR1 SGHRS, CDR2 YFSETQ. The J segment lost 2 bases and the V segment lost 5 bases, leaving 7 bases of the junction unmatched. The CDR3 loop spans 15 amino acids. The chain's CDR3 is CASSFAGEAYNEQFF. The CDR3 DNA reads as TGCGCCAGCAGTTTTGCGGGAGAGGCCTACAATGAGCAGTTCTTC. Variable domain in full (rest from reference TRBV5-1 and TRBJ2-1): KAGVTQTPRYLIKTRGQQVTLSCSPISGHRSVSWYQQTPGQGLQFLFEYFSETQRNKGNFPGRFSGRQFSNSRSEMNVSTLELGDSALYLCASSFAGEAYNEQFFGPGTRLTVL.

The CDR3 region is CASSRDREGNQPQHF. Here the CDR3 DNA reads TGTGCCAGCAGTAGGGACAGGGAGGGCAATCAGCCCCAGCATTTT. The chain combines TRBV12-3 or TRBV12-4 with TRBJ1-5, with TRBD1 matching 9 bases. CDR3 length: 15 residues. Losses at the gene ends were 5 bases for V and 2 bases for J; bases not matched to a gene: 4.

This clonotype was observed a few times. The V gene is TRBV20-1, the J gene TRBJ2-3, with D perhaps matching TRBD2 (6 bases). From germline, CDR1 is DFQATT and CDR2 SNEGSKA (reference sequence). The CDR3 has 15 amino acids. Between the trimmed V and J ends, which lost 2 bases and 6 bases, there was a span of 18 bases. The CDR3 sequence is CSARSRASGRDTQYF. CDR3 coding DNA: TGCAGTGCTAGATCCCGGGCCTCTGGGAGGGATACGCAGTATTTT.

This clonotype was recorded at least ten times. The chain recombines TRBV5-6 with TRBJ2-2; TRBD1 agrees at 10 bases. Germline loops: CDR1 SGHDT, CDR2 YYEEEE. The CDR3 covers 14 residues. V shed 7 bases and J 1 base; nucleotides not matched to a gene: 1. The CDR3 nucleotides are TGTGCCAGCCGGACAGGGGGGAACACCGGGGAGCTGTTTTTT. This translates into CASRTGGNTGELFF.

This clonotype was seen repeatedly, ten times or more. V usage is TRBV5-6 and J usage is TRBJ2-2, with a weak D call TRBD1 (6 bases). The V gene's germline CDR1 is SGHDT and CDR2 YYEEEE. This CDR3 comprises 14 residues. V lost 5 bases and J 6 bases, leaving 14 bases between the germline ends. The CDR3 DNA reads TGTGCCAGCAGTCGACAGGTGTTTCCCGGGGAGCTGTTTTTT. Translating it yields CASSRQVFPGELFF. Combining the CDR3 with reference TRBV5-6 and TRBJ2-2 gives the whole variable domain DAGVTQSPTHLIKTRGQQVTLRCSPKSGHDTVSWYQQALGQGPQFIFQYYEEEERQRGNFPDRFSGHQFPNYSSELNVNALLLGDSALYLCASSRQVFPGELFFGEGSRLTVL.

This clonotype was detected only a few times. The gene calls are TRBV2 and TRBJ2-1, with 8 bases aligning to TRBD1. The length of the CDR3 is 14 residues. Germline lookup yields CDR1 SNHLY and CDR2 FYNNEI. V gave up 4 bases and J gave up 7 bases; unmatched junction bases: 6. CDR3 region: CASSVTGVVNEQFF. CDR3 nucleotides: TGTGCCAGCAGTGTGACAGGGGTTGTGAATGAGCAGTTCTTC.

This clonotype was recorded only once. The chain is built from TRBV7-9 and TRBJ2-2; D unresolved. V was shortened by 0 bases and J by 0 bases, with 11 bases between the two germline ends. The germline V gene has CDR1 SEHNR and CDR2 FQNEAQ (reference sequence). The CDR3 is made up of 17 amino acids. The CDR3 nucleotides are TGTGCCAGCAGCTTAGCGCGTGGTGGGGCGAACACCGGGGAGCTGTTTTTT. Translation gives CASSLARGGANTGELFF.

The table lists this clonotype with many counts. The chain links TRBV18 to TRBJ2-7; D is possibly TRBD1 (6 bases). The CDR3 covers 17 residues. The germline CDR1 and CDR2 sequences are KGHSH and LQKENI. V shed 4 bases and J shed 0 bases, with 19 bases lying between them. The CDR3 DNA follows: TGTGCCAGCTCACTCCGTCCCGACAGGAGGAGCTCCTACGAGCAGTACTTC. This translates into CASSLRPDRRSSYEQYF.

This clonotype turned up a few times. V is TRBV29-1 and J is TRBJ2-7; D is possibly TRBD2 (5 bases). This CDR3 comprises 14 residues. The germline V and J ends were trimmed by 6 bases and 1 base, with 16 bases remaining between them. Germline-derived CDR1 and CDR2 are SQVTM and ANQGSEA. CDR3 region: CSVATDSLSYEQYF. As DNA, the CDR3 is TGCAGCGTCGCGACGGACTCACTTTCCTACGAGCAGTACTTC.

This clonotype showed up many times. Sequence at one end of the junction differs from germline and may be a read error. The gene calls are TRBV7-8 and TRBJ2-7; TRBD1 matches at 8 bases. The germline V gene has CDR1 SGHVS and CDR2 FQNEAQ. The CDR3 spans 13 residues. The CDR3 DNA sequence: TGCGCCAGCAGCTTGGACAGGGTCGGCGAGCAGTACTTC. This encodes CASSLDRVGEQYF.